This T cell receptor (beta chain) derives from a study of human T cells and chemical hapten exposure listed by TCRdb under 2021. With regard to the full study: For sensitization, 2% DPC in acetone was applied to an approximately 2 cm by approximately 2 cm area of upper inner arm skin. Weekly therapeutic DPC doses were additionally applied to the scalp of patients throughout the approximately 25-week study period. Patch testing was performed on the upper back with Finn chambers containing 0.01% DPC, and the patch tests were scored after 6 days according to International Contact Dermatitis Research Group standards. Alopecia areata with under or over 50% scalp involvement, alopecia totalis and alopecia universalis were represented in the patient cohort, which was mostly female. Libraries were combined into a pool for sequencing, and differences in TCR yield between samples came mainly from small differences in library volumes within the pool. Peripheral blood TCR repertoire changes were tracked in vivo in alopecia patients during primary and secondary sensitization to the hapten diphenylcyclopropenone (DPC). Blood samples were taken from patients before sensitization (week 0) and at 2, 6 and about 24 weeks after DPC sensitization. Twenty-nine alopecia patients provided blood for TCR sequencing at one to four time points (pre-sensitization, 2, 6 and 24 weeks). Broader findings and caveats from the paper: Repeated subsampling changed both the strength of the expansion versus patch-test correlation and the threshold at which that correlation became significant. A positive correlation was found between the number of PT1 expanded TCRs and patch test score, with significance reached at thresholds 8, 16 and 32 but not 4. All patients had alopecia, a presumed autoimmune disease, so their immune response might differ from that of healthy individuals. DPC sensitization did not change the number of TCRs with a frequency above 1 in 1000, and there was no evidence of changes in global repertoire structure. Compared with pre-sensitization or healthy control sets, expanded TCRs formed significantly more large CDR3 similarity clusters, which is consistent with antigen-driven responses.

The intended sense of this specimen's time point label: patch test 1, 2 weeks after DPC sensitization. Read against the paper, the sample's treatment or condition label means: therapeutic diphenylcyclopropenone sensitization with weekly scalp DPC. At each patch-test visit, blood was drawn before the patch test was applied. Patients were considered eligible if aged 18 to 70, diagnosed with alopecia and deemed suitable for DPC therapy, and patients were excluded if pregnant. Total RNA was isolated from unfractionated whole blood collected in Tempus Blood RNA tubes. The library came from RACE. The run used a NextSeq 500. During library preparation, unique molecular identifiers were attached to individual cDNA molecules so that TCRs could be counted quantitatively and reproducibly. Each blood RNA sample was used to sequence both TCR alpha and TCR beta chains. The source study handled its data this way. Samples had a median of around 92,000 TCRs, with a range from about 23,224 to 750,000. The Decombinator software suite was used to annotate the V, J and CDR3 of the TCR reads. To make PS versus PT1 abundance plots, every sample was subsampled to the same number of TCRs (28,000). Expanded TCRs were defined as absent before sensitization and observed at least eight times at the 2-week time point. TCRdb itself trimmed the public reads at Q25 with fastp, ran MiXCR and retained productive beta chains. Each record represents a unique CDR3 protein, reported with the most common genes and DNA among its rows. TCRdb, rather than the study authors, made the V and J calls. The sample table shows more than 80,000 distinct CDR3 sequences, and about 7.5% are seen once. Clones ranked in the top ten supply approximately 1.5% of the sample.

This clonotype was observed many times. Its antigen is still unknown. Base qualities are not recorded, but no much larger clone differs from it by a single base. Including cysteine and phenylalanine, the CDR3 has 16 amino acids. Of all the DNA, just the CDR3 is kept, 48 bases in frame from base 1. From the germline V gene (reference sequence), CDR1 is DFQATT and CDR2 is SNEGSKA. For this chain, trimming is 0 bases at the V end and 0 bases at the J end, and the number of junction bases without a gene match is 6. Source: whole blood, taken in connection with sensitization to the hapten diphenylcyclopropenone (DPC). The chain uses TRBV20-1 and TRBJ2-5; the central 8 bases match TRBD2. This receptor was identified in a woman aged 30 to 39 with alopecia areata. Some clones in this sample may be carry-over from other donors' samples. The CDR3 reads as follows: CSARDLGSGDQETQYF. The DNA reads as follows: TGCAGTGCTAGAGATCTTGGTAGCGGGGACCAAGAGACCCAGTACTTC.